This T cell receptor (beta chain) is drawn from a study of blood T cell repertoires in COVID-19. Across the study: The United States, Italy and Spain provided the acute and convalescent COVID-19 samples. T cells, B-cell-depleted T cells, or PBMCs provided the cDNA or gDNA that served as material.

As processed by the authors: By means of reference gene primer amplification, nucleated cell counts were estimated. The method was immunoSEQ multiplex PCR; TCRdb's version includes in-frame clones alone and lacks a portion of them. Clone size and V and J calls were adopted from that table, with D and trimming inferred from the DNA. Seen here are some 42,000 clones, 77% observed once, and the top ten hold 28%. The ends lost 8 bases at V and 2 bases at J; junction bases unmatched: 8. This CDR3 is built from 16 residues. The germline CDR1 and CDR2 sequences are MNHNY and SVGAGI (reference sequence). The TCR was taken from a woman in her seventies with acute or convalescent COVID-19. Sequenced sample: peripheral blood. The chain couples TRBV6-6 to TRBJ1-3; 11 bases agree with TRBD1. CDR3 region: CASATWDRGAGNTIYF. The CDR3 DNA reads as TGTGCCAGCGCGACCTGGGACAGGGGGGCTGGAAACACCATATATTTT.